This TCR beta chain was observed in a study of cytomegalovirus exposure and HLA in healthy donors. Study-wide findings and caveats: Altogether, about 160 TCR beta chains were recorded as cytomegalovirus-associated. In a later analysis, donors in an Asian-associated ancestry cluster reportedly had fewer N-insertions in productive TCRs than the cohort mean. It was in a later analysis that TCR association rates were seen to vary by HLA locus, highest for DRB1 and lowest for HLA-C.

The CDR3 loop spans 18 amino acids. V shed 4 bases and J shed 4 bases, with 23 bases lying between them. Per germline, CDR1 MGHRA and CDR2 YSYEKL. Despite likely unrecorded immune exposures, the donors were nominally healthy at the time of sampling. Details on this clone: Antigen unknown.

It was with 60 Vbeta and 13 Jbeta primers that the PCR ran. TCRdb keeps only in-frame clones here, not all; method: immunoSEQ multiplex PCR. The sample contains some 130,000 clones, 87% of which appear only once. This chain joins TRBV4-1 and TRBJ2-1; the D is unclear. Sequencing used PBMCs. The receptor's source is a woman aged 25 to 45 in good health and CMV-seronegative. The CDR3 DNA follows: TGCGCCAGCAGCCTGAAAAAATCGACTTCTCCCTTTTACAATGAGCAGTTCTTC. This codes for CASSLKKSTSPFYNEQFF.